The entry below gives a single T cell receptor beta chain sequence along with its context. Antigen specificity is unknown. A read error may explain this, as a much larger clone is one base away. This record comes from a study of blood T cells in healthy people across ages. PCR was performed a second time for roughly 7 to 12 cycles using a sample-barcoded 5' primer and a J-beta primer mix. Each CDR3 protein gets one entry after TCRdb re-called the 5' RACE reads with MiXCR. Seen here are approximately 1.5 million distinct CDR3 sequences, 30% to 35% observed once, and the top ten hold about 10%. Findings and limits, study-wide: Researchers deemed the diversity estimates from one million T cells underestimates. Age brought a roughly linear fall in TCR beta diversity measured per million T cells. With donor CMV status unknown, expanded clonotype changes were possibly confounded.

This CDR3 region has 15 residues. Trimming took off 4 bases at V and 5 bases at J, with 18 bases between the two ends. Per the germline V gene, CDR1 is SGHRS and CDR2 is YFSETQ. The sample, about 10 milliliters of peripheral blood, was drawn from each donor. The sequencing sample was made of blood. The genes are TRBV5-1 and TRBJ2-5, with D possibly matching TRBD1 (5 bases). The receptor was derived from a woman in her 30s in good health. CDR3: CASSPDILGRETQYF. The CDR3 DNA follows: TGCGCCAGCAGCCCGGACATACTGGGCCGGGAGACCCAGTACTTC.